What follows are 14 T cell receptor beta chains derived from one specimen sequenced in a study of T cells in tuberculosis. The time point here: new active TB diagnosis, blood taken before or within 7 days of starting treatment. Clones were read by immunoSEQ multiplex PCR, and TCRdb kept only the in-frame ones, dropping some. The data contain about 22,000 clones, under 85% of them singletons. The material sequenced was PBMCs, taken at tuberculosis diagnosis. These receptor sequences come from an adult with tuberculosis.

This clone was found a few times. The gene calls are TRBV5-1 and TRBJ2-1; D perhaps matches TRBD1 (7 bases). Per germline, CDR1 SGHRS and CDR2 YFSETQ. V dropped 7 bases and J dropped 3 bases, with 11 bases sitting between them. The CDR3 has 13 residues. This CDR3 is CASARGDYNEQFF. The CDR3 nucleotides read TGCGCCAGCGCCAGGGGGGACTACAATGAGCAGTTCTTC.

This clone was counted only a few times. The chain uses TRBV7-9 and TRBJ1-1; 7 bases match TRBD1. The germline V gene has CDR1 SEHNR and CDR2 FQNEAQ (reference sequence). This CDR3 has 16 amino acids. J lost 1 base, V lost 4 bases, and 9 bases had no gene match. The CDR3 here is CASSSGRDRKNTEAFF. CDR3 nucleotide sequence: TGTGCCAGCAGCTCGGGCCGGGACAGAAAGAACACTGAAGCTTTCTTT.

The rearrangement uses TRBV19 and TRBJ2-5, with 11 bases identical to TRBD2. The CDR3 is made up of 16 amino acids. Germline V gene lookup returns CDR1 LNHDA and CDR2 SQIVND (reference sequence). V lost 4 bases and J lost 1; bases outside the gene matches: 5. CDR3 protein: CASSNRTSGFQETQYF. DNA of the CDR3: TGTGCCAGTAGTAACCGGACTAGCGGGTTCCAAGAGACCCAGTACTTC.

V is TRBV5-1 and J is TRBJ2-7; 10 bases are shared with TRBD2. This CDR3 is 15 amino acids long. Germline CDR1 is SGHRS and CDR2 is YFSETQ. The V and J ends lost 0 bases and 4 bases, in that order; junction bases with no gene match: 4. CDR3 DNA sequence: TGCGCCAGCAGCTTGGTGAGCGGGAGGGCTTACGAGCAGTACTTC. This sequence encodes CASSLVSGRAYEQYF.

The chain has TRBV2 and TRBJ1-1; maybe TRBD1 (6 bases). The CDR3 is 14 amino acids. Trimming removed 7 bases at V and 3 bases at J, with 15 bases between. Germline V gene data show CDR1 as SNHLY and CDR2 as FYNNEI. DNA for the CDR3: TGTGCCAGCATGGACAGAGGGTCCTACACTGAAGCTTTCTTT. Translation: CASMDRGSYTEAFF.

CDR3 DNA sequence: TGTGCCAGCAGCTTAAATGGACAGTCCCACACTGAAGCTTTCTTT. Protein sequence: CASSLNGQSHTEAFF. The rearrangement joins TRBV7-9 to TRBJ1-1, with D possibly matching TRBD1 (6 bases). From germline, CDR1 is SEHNR and CDR2 FQNEAQ (reference sequence). The CDR3 has 15 amino acids. Trimming stripped 2 bases from V and 3 bases from J, with 13 bases between.

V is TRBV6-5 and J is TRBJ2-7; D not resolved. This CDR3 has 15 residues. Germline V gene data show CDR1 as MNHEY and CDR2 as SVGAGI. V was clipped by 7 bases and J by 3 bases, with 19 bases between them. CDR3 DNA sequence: TGTGCCAGCACCCTTCCCTGGCTACAGAGCTACGAGCAGTACTTC. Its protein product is CASTLPWLQSYEQYF.

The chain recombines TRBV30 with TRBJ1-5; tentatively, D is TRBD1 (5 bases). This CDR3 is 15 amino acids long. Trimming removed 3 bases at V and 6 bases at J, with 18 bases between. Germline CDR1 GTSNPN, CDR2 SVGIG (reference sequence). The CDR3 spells CAWRKDGRRGQPQHF. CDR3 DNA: TGTGCCTGGAGGAAGGACGGGAGAAGGGGTCAGCCCCAGCATTTT.

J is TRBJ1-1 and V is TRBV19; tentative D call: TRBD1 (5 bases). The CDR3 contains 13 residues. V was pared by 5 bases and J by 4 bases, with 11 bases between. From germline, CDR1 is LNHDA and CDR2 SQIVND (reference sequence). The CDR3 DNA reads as TGTGCCAGTAGTCCCTTGGGGGGCACTGAAGCTTTCTTT. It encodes CASSPLGGTEAFF.

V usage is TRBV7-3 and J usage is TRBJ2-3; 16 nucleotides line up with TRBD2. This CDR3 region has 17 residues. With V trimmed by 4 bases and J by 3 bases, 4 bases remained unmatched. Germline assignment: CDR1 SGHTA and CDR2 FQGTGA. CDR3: CASSSGLAGGQTDTQYF. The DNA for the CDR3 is TGTGCCAGCAGCTCGGGACTAGCGGGAGGGCAGACAGATACGCAGTATTTT. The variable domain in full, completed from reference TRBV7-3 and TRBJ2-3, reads GAGVSQTPSNKVTEKGKYVELRCDPISGHTALYWYRQSLGQGPEFLIYFQGTGAADDSGLPNDRFFAVRPEGSVSTLKIQRTERGDSAVYLCASSSGLAGGQTDTQYFGPGTRLTVL.

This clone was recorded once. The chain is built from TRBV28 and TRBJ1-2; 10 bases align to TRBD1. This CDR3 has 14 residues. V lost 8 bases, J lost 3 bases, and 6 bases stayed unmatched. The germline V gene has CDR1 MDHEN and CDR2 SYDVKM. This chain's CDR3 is CASGDRGRDYGYTF. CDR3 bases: TGTGCCAGCGGAGACAGGGGGCGCGACTATGGCTACACCTTC.

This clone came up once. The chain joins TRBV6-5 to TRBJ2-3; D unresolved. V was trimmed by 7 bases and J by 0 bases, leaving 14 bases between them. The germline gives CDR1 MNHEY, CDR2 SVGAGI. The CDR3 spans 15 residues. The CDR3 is CASTSRFSSTDTQYF. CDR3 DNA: TGTGCCAGCACCTCTAGATTTTCTAGCACAGATACGCAGTATTTT.

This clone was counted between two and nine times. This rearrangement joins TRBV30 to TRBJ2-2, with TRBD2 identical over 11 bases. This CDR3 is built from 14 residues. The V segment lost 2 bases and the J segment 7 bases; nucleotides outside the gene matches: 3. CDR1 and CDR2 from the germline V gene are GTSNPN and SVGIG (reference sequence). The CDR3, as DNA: TGTGCCTGGAGTACTAGCGGGGGTTACGGGGAGCTGTTTTTT. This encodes CAWSTSGGYGELFF.

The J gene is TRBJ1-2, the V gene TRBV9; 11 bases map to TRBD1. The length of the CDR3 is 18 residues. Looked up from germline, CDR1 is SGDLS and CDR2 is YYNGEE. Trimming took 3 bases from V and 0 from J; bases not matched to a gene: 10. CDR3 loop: CASSEPGTGGFSNYGYTF. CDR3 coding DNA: TGTGCCAGCAGCGAACCCGGGACAGGGGGGTTCTCTAACTATGGCTACACCTTC.